This record covers a single T cell receptor (beta chain). This sample is drawn from a study of blood T cell repertoires in COVID-19. Germline loops: CDR1 ENHRY, CDR2 SYGVKD. The CDR3 loop spans 14 amino acids. With 6 bases removed from V and 3 bases from J, the gap between germline ends came to 12 bases. During active infection, Seattle patients enrolled and were then monitored through disease. The data were produced by immunoSEQ multiplex PCR, yet TCRdb's version contains in-frame clones alone and is incomplete. This sample has about 170,000 clones, with almost 85% found just once. The sequencing input was peripheral blood. The TCR comes from a woman over 75 with COVID-19, enrolled during active disease. The J gene is TRBJ1-5, the V gene TRBV10-3; D is ambiguous. The CDR3 DNA sequence: TGTGCCATCAGCAACTTACAGAACAATCAGCCCCAGCATTTT. It translates to CAISNLQNNQPQHF.